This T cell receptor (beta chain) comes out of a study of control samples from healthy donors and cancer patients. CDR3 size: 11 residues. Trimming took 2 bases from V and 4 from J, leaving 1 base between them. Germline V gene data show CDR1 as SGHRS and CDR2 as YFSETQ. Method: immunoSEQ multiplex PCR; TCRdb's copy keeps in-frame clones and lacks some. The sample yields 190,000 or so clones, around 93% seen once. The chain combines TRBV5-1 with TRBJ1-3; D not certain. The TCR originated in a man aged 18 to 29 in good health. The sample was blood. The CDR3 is CASSFGNTIYF. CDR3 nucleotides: TGCGCCAGCAGCTTCGGAAACACCATATATTTT. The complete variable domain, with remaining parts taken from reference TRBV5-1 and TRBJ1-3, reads KAGVTQTPRYLIKTRGQQVTLSCSPISGHRSVSWYQQTPGQGLQFLFEYFSETQRNKGNFPGRFSGRQFSNSRSEMNVSTLELGDSALYLCASSFGNTIYFGEGSWLTVV.